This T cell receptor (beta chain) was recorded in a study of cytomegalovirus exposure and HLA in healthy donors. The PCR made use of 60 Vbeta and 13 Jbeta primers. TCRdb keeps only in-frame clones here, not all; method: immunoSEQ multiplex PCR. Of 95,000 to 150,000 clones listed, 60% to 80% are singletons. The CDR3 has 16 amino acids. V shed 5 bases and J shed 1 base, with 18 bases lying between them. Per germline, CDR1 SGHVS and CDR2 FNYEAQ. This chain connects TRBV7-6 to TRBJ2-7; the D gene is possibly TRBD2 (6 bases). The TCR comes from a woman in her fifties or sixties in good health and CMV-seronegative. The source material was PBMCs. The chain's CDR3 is CASSANRGSRSYEQYF. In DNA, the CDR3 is TGTGCCAGCAGCGCAAACCGGGGGTCGAGGTCCTACGAGCAGTACTTC. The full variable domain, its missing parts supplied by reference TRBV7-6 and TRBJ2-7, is GAGVSQSPRYKVTKRGQDVALRCDPISGHVSLYWYRQALGQGPEFLTYFNYEAQQDKSGLPNDRFSAERPEGSISTLTIQRTEQRDSAMYRCASSANRGSRSYEQYFGPGTRLTVT.